This T cell receptor (beta chain) is drawn from a study of shared clonotypes between healthy human individuals. With respect to this clone: Other DNA sequences in the same sample also yield this CDR3.

The repertoire was sequenced with immunoSEQ multiplex PCR; TCRdb's copy has only in-frame clones and lacks some. This sample has around 1.6 million clones, with 98% found just once. V dropped 2 bases and J dropped 4 bases, with 12 bases sitting between them. Germline V gives CDR1 KGHSH, CDR2 LQKENI. This CDR3 has 15 residues. Those who donated, Caucasian adults without exception, all lived in Nashville, Tennessee. The sequence was collected from a man aged 25 to 45 in good health. The chain has TRBV18 and TRBJ2-1, with D maybe TRBD2 (6 bases). Sequencing was done on a sample of naive CD4+ T cells sorted from blood. Subset denoted: CD45RA+ positively selected. This chain's CDR3 is CASSPGAGSYNEQFF. The CDR3 nucleotides are TGTGCCAGCTCACCAGGAGCGGGTAGTTACAATGAGCAGTTCTTC.